The 32 T cell receptor beta chains below come from one sample, sequenced in a study of neoadjuvant anti-PD-1 for oral cavity cancer. Only in-frame clones appear in the TCRdb table, and some are missing; sequencing was by immunoSEQ multiplex PCR. The table lists some 15,000 clones, around 74% of them singletons. The time point: after neoadjuvant nivolumab, at surgical resection. Sequences were derived from PBMCs, sampled after nivolumab (anti-PD-1) treatment. The origin of the receptors is a person aged 35-80 years with oral cavity squamous cell carcinoma.

The genes are TRBV5-5 and TRBJ1-2, with TRBD1 as a possible D gene (5 bases). The V end lost 4 bases, the J end lost 7 bases, and 20 bases lay between the germline ends. CDR1 SGHKS and CDR2 YYEKEE come from the germline V gene (reference sequence). The CDR3 has 15 amino acids. The CDR3 DNA sequence: TGTGCCAGCAGCCCGCCGTACCAGGGAAACGGTGGCTACACCTTC. Translated: CASSPPYQGNGGYTF.

This clone came up once. The chain links TRBV27 to TRBJ2-5, with D perhaps matching TRBD1 (5 bases). Germline CDR1 is MNHEY and CDR2 is SMNVEV (reference sequence). The CDR3 runs to 15 residues. V gave up 2 bases and J gave up 3 bases, with 13 bases separating them. The CDR3 bases are TGTGCCAGCAGTTTAAATGGAGTCAGGGAAGAGACCCAGTACTTC. Amino acids: CASSLNGVREETQYF.

The chain has TRBV6-1 and TRBJ2-5; D remains ambiguous. The germline gives CDR1 MNHNS, CDR2 SASEGT. Trimming took 11 bases from V and 5 from J, leaving 21 bases between them. The CDR3 consists of 14 residues. Written as DNA, the CDR3 is TGTGCCGCCCAAACCGGAATTGGATACGAGACCCAGTACTTC. Translation gives CAAQTGIGYETQYF.

The chain joins TRBV30 to TRBJ1-3, with 8 bases that match TRBD1. The ends lost 7 bases at V and 5 bases at J; junction bases unmatched: 7. Germline CDR1 and CDR2: GTSNPN and SVGIG (reference sequence). CDR3 length equals 13 residues. CDR3 sequence reads: CASTDRDRNTIYF. The DNA for the CDR3 is TGTGCCTCCACGGACAGGGACAGAAACACCATATATTTT.

The V and J genes are TRBV11-2 and TRBJ2-7; 10 positions agree with TRBD2. The CDR3 loop spans 17 amino acids. Germline CDR1 SGHAT, CDR2 FQNNGV. V lost 6 bases and J lost 0; bases outside the gene matches: 11. CDR3 in DNA: TGTGCCAGCAGATCACCTCTAGCGGGAGACCCCTCCTACGAGCAGTACTTC. Its translation: CASRSPLAGDPSYEQYF.

The chain combines TRBV5-6 with TRBJ2-7; D gene ambiguous. The CDR3 has 16 amino acids. The germline gives CDR1 SGHDT, CDR2 YYEEEE. Between the trimmed V and J ends, which lost 4 bases and 2 bases, there was a span of 19 bases. The CDR3 here is CASSALGPNSAYEQYF. The CDR3 DNA reads TGTGCCAGCAGCGCCCTCGGGCCAAACTCAGCCTACGAGCAGTACTTC.

CDR3 coding DNA: TGTGCCAGCAGTGACTATAGCAATCAGCCCCAGCATTTT. It is translated as CASSDYSNQPQHF. The J gene is TRBJ1-5, the V gene TRBV2; unclear D gene. The CDR3 spans 13 residues. V was shortened by 3 bases and J by 0 bases, with 3 bases between the two germline ends. Germline V gene sequence: CDR1 SNHLY, CDR2 FYNNEI.

This chain connects TRBV2 to TRBJ1-1; the D is unclear. The CDR3 contains 11 residues. Between the trimmed V and J ends, which lost 4 bases and 11 bases, there was a span of 11 bases. Germline values: CDR1 SNHLY, CDR2 FYNNEI. The CDR3 sequence: CASSGLSEAFF. The CDR3 DNA is TGTGCCAGCAGTGGATTATCCGAGGCTTTCTTT.

The chain uses TRBV9 and TRBJ1-4, with no clear D. Germline CDR1 reads SGDLS; CDR2 reads YYNGEE. Trimming took off 3 bases at V and 8 bases at J, with 14 bases between the two ends. This CDR3 contains 14 residues. CDR3 protein: CASSDSPGWEKLFF. CDR3 sequence (DNA): TGTGCCAGCAGCGACAGTCCGGGATGGGAAAAACTGTTTTTT.

This clone was detected only a few times. CDR3 sequence reads: CASSYGGYTEAFF. CDR3 sequence (DNA): TGTGCCAGCAGTTACGGGGGCTACACTGAAGCTTTCTTT. This chain uses TRBV6-5 with TRBJ1-1; maybe TRBD1 (6 bases). CDR1 and CDR2 (germline): MNHEY, SVGAGI. The germline V and J ends were trimmed by 2 bases and 3 bases, with 7 bases remaining between them. The CDR3 is 13 amino acids.

The chain has TRBV27 and TRBJ1-1; D unclear. The CDR3 runs to 14 residues. The germline gives CDR1 MNHEY, CDR2 SMNVEV (reference sequence). The V end was cut by 5 bases, the J end by 11 bases, with 21 bases between. CDR3 in amino acids: CASSPIAPKMWAFF. The DNA for the CDR3 is TGTGCCAGCAGTCCTATTGCCCCTAAGATGTGGGCTTTCTTT.

The chain uses TRBV6-5 and TRBJ2-2, with 8 positions matching TRBD1. The ends lost 5 bases at V and 5 bases at J; junction bases unmatched: 4. There are 14 residues in the CDR3. In germline, CDR1 is MNHEY, CDR2 SVGAGI. DNA of the CDR3: TGTGCCAGCAGTCCAGGGGGCGAGACCGGGGAGCTGTTTTTT. Encoded protein: CASSPGGETGELFF.

The chain uses TRBV7-8 and TRBJ1-2; no definite D call. V was clipped by 7 bases and J by 7 bases, with 19 bases between them. Germline lookup yields CDR1 SGHVS and CDR2 FQNEAQ. This CDR3 spans 14 amino acids. As DNA, the CDR3 is TGTGCCAGCAACGAACGCGCGGGTTTCTCTGGCTACACCTTC. Residues: CASNERAGFSGYTF.

The chain uses TRBV2 and TRBJ2-3; possibly TRBD2 for D (5 bases). Germline values: CDR1 SNHLY, CDR2 FYNNEI. This CDR3 contains 13 residues. V lost 4 bases, J lost 4 bases, and 9 bases lay in between. The DNA for the CDR3 is TGTGCCAGCAGTGCTAGCTTCCCAGATACGCAGTATTTT. It codes for CASSASFPDTQYF.

The V and J genes are TRBV5-1 and TRBJ2-2; 8 bases fit TRBD2. The CDR3 covers 16 residues. CDR1 is SGHRS, CDR2 YFSETQ, per germline. The V gene end was trimmed by 3 bases and the J gene end by 1 base; junction bases not matched to a gene: 5. CDR3 DNA: TGCGCCAGCAGCTCGAGTGCGGGAGGGAACACCGGGGAGCTGTTTTTT. Translated: CASSSSAGGNTGELFF. Supplemented by reference TRBV5-1 and TRBJ2-2, the full variable domain reads KAGVTQTPRYLIKTRGQQVTLSCSPISGHRSVSWYQQTPGQGLQFLFEYFSETQRNKGNFPGRFSGRQFSNSRSEMNVSTLELGDSALYLCASSSSAGGNTGELFFGEGSRLTVL.

The V gene is TRBV5-5, the J gene TRBJ1-1; 7 nucleotides agree with TRBD1. The CDR3 totals 14 residues. The V and J ends lost 3 bases and 5 bases, in that order; junction bases with no gene match: 7. Germline loops: CDR1 SGHKS, CDR2 YYEKEE (reference sequence). The CDR3 spells CASSYRDRGTEAFF. CDR3 nucleotides: TGTGCCAGCAGCTACCGGGACAGAGGAACTGAAGCTTTCTTT.

This chain joins TRBV9 and TRBJ2-5; D is possibly TRBD2 (6 bases). Germline values: CDR1 SGDLS, CDR2 YYNGEE. This CDR3 is 14 amino acids long. Trimming stripped 0 bases from V and 2 bases from J, with 8 bases between. The CDR3 loop reads CASSVGGTQETQYF. The CDR3 coding sequence is TGTGCCAGCAGCGTAGGCGGGACTCAAGAGACCCAGTACTTC.

The chain uses TRBV7-2 and TRBJ2-7; no firm D call. The germline V gene has CDR1 SGHTA and CDR2 FQGNSA. CDR3 size: 15 residues. V lost 5 bases and J lost 5, with 19 bases in between. The CDR3 here is CASSLISGPLNEQYF. The DNA for the CDR3 is TGTGCCAGCAGCCTCATCAGTGGGCCTCTCAACGAGCAGTACTTC.

This chain links TRBV2 with TRBJ1-2; maybe TRBD1 (5 bases). V shed 3 bases and J shed 4 bases, with 9 bases lying between them. The CDR3 contains 13 residues. Germline CDR1 is SNHLY and CDR2 is FYNNEI. CDR3 loop: CASSERGSYGYTF. In DNA, the CDR3 is TGTGCCAGCAGTGAGCGGGGCTCCTATGGCTACACCTTC.

This clone has a single count. The chain couples TRBV30 to TRBJ2-5; TRBD2 aligns across 12 bases. V shed 5 bases, J shed 4 bases, and the junction held 5 bases outside the gene matches. Germline assignment: CDR1 GTSNPN and CDR2 SVGIG (reference sequence). The CDR3 sequence is 14 residues long. The CDR3 DNA follows: TGTGCCTGGGCGCTAGCGGGGGGGCGAGAGACCCAGTACTTC. It specifies CAWALAGGRETQYF.

The CDR3 DNA is TGTGCCAGCAGCCAAGTACCAGCGGGAGGCGGAGAGCAGTTCTTC. Residues: CASSQVPAGGGEQFF. This chain connects TRBV4-2 to TRBJ2-1; 9 bases match TRBD2. CDR3 size: 15 residues. Germline V gene sequence: CDR1 LGHNA, CDR2 YNFKEQ. V dropped 1 base and J dropped 10; count of bases not matched to a gene: 8.

The V call is TRBV6-1, the J call TRBJ1-1; maybe TRBD1 (5 bases). The length of the CDR3 is 15 residues. Trimming took 2 bases from V and 7 from J, leaving 17 bases between them. The germline V gene encodes CDR1 MNHNS and CDR2 SASEGT. The CDR3 loop is CASSEQVTRGLEAFF. CDR3 nucleotides: TGTGCCAGCAGTGAACAAGTAACAAGGGGCCTTGAAGCTTTCTTT.

V usage is TRBV14 and J usage is TRBJ2-2, with 9 bases lining up with TRBD1. The trim removed 3 bases at V and 5 bases at J, leaving 7 bases unmatched. Germline CDR1 and CDR2: SGHDN and FVKESK. The CDR3 contains 16 residues. The CDR3, as DNA: TGTGCCAGCAGCCACAAAGGGACAGGGCGAACCGGGGAGCTGTTTTTT. Protein product: CASSHKGTGRTGELFF.

V gene TRBV5-8 combines with J gene TRBJ1-1, with D possibly TRBD1 on 5 matching bases. The CDR3 is 17 residues long. Deletions cut 1 base from V and 0 bases from J, with 16 bases between. The germline gives CDR1 SGHTS, CDR2 YDEGEE. The CDR3 nucleotides are TGTGCCAGCAGCTTGATTTGGGGCACCACCATGAACACTGAAGCTTTCTTT. This encodes CASSLIWGTTMNTEAFF.

The rearrangement links TRBV7-9 to TRBJ1-1; no clear D gene. The CDR3 extends over 14 amino acids. From germline, CDR1 is SEHNR and CDR2 FQNEAQ (reference sequence). V lost 4 bases to trimming and J lost 3 bases, with 12 bases between them. CDR3 DNA: TGTGCCAGCAGCTACCTCGGGAGGGACACTGAAGCTTTCTTT. This gives the protein CASSYLGRDTEAFF.

The chain is built from TRBV5-5 and TRBJ2-3, with D possibly being TRBD1 (5 bases). There are 15 residues in the CDR3. The germline gives CDR1 SGHKS, CDR2 YYEKEE (reference sequence). The germline V and J ends were trimmed by 7 bases and 2 bases, with 17 bases remaining between them. CDR3 sequence: CASGTIGELTDTQYF. The CDR3 nucleotides are TGTGCCAGCGGCACCATAGGGGAACTCACAGATACGCAGTATTTT.

The chain recombines TRBV6-1 with TRBJ2-1; 15 bases match TRBD2. The CDR3 length is 15 residues. The V segment lost 8 bases and the J segment 7 bases; nucleotides outside the gene matches: 6. Germline V gene data show CDR1 as MNHNS and CDR2 as SASEGT. CDR3 nucleotides: TGTGCCAGCCAGTTCGGGACTAGCGGGGGGAATGAGCAGTTCTTC. Amino acid sequence: CASQFGTSGGNEQFF.

The genes are TRBV29-1 and TRBJ2-6; no clear D. Germline V CDR1 and CDR2: SQVTM, ANQGSEA. The CDR3 is made up of 13 amino acids. The V gene lost 6 bases and the J gene lost 0 bases, with 6 bases spanning the gap. CDR3 coding DNA: TGCAGCGTAGGGTACTCTGGGGCCAACGTCCTGACTTTC. Protein product: CSVGYSGANVLTF.

This chain uses TRBV7-8 with TRBJ1-1, with D perhaps matching TRBD1 (6 bases). Per germline, CDR1 SGHVS and CDR2 FQNEAQ. The CDR3 has 15 residues. Deletions cut 7 bases from V and 6 bases from J, with 21 bases between. In DNA, the CDR3 is TGTGCCAGCACCTCAATGAGGGGGTCGTACGCTGAAGCTTTCTTT. Translation gives CASTSMRGSYAEAFF.

V gene TRBV29-1 combines with J gene TRBJ1-4; D not certain. This CDR3 contains 11 residues. Germline V gene data show CDR1 as SQVTM and CDR2 as ANQGSEA. Between the trimmed V and J ends, which lost 1 base and 8 bases, there was a span of 5 bases. The CDR3 DNA reads TGCAGCGTTGAAGTAGGAGAAAAACTGTTTTTT. Amino acid sequence: CSVEVGEKLFF.

This clone showed up just a few times. This chain joins TRBV28 and TRBJ1-2; perhaps TRBD1 as D (5 bases). Germline CDR1 is MDHEN and CDR2 is SYDVKM. V lost 8 bases, J lost 5 bases, and 18 bases lay in between. The CDR3 covers 14 residues. CDR3 sequence (DNA): TGTGCCAGCCGGAAGGTAGGGGCAGGGTATGGCTACACCTTC. Translating gives CASRKVGAGYGYTF.

This chain uses TRBV28 with TRBJ1-5; unclear D gene. The germline V gene encodes CDR1 MDHEN and CDR2 SYDVKM. V was shortened by 5 bases and J by 9 bases, with 17 bases between the two germline ends. The CDR3 runs to 14 residues. The CDR3 reads CASSPFPYMGPQHF. In DNA form, the CDR3 reads TGTGCCAGCAGTCCCTTTCCGTATATGGGGCCCCAGCATTTT. Looking up the rest from reference TRBV28 and TRBJ1-5 gives the full variable domain: DVKVTQSSRYLVKRTGEKVFLECVQDMDHENMFWYRQDPGLGLRLIYFSYDVKMKEKGDIPEGYSVSREKKERFSLILESASTNQTSMYLCASSPFPYMGPQHFGDGTRLSIL.